One and the same sample provided the 20 T cell receptor beta chains below, sequenced in a study of T cell repertoires in cytomegalovirus infection. MiXCR, applied by TCRdb to the reads, yields one record per CDR3 protein. This sample has around 450,000 distinct CDR3 sequences, with about 11% found just once. The sample comprised PBMCs. The source is a human donor in good health (CMV status not recorded). Some clones in this sample may be carry-over from other donors' samples.

This clonotype appeared many times. The chain joins TRBV10-3 to TRBJ1-2, with D possibly being TRBD1 (5 bases). The germline V and J ends were trimmed by 9 bases and 8 bases, with 19 bases remaining between them. This CDR3 contains 13 residues. CDR1 is ENHRY, CDR2 SYGVKD, per germline. The CDR3: CAILSVAGNGYTF. As DNA, the CDR3 is TGTGCCATTCTTTCCGTAGCAGGGAACGGCTACACCTTC.

This clonotype was recorded at least ten times. This chain uses TRBV10-3 with TRBJ2-7, with unresolved D. The CDR3 runs 12 residues. Germline V lookup: CDR1 ENHRY, CDR2 SYGVKD. V shed 4 bases and J shed 5 bases, with 9 bases lying between them. The CDR3 nucleotides read TGTGCCATCAGTGCAGCTGGAGACGAGCAGTACTTC. This codes for CAISAAGDEQYF.

This clonotype has ten or more counts. The chain uses TRBV14 and TRBJ1-1; no clear D. Germline V gives CDR1 SGHDN, CDR2 FVKESK. The CDR3 covers 12 residues. Trimming took 1 base from V and 4 from J, leaving 4 bases between them. The CDR3 sequence is CASSQGSTEAFF. The CDR3 DNA follows: TGTGCCAGCAGCCAAGGGAGCACTGAAGCTTTCTTT.

This clonotype was detected many times. This chain uses TRBV24-1 with TRBJ2-5; the match to TRBD2 covers 9 bases. Germline loops: CDR1 KGHDR, CDR2 SFDVKD. The CDR3 spans 16 residues. V shed 4 bases, J shed 5 bases, and the junction held 10 bases outside the gene matches. DNA of the CDR3: TGTGCCACCAGTGACCTAGCGGGGTGGAGGTCGGAGACCCAGTACTTC. This gives the protein CATSDLAGWRSETQYF.

The chain couples TRBV28 to TRBJ2-1; possibly TRBD1 for D (5 bases). V lost 6 bases, J lost 5 bases, and 11 bases lay in between. The germline V gene has CDR1 MDHEN and CDR2 SYDVKM. This CDR3 contains 13 residues. This CDR3 reads CASSWGSDNEQFF. In DNA form, the CDR3 reads TGTGCCAGCAGCTGGGGCAGCGACAATGAGCAGTTCTTC.

The chain couples TRBV24-1 to TRBJ2-1; 9 positions agree with TRBD2. With 3 bases clipped from V and 8 bases from J, the junction kept 13 bases outside the gene matches. This CDR3 has 17 amino acids. The germline V gene has CDR1 KGHDR and CDR2 SFDVKD. The CDR3 DNA is TGTGCCACCAGTGATCAAGACCTTAGCGGGAGAGTCTATGAGCAGTTCTTC. Amino acid sequence: CATSDQDLSGRVYEQFF.

This clonotype was seen many times. The chain combines TRBV6-1 with TRBJ2-5; 12 bases fit TRBD2. The CDR3 runs to 19 residues. Unmatched junction bases numbered 14, after V lost 3 bases and J lost 3 bases. Germline lookup yields CDR1 MNHNS and CDR2 SASEGT. The CDR3 bases are TGTGCCAGCAGTGAGACGGTCGGTGCGACTAGCGGGAGAGAAGAGACCCAGTACTTC. Amino acids: CASSETVGATSGREETQYF.

The chain combines TRBV14 with TRBJ2-1; TRBD1 matches at 12 bases. V trimming: 4 bases; J trimming: 9 bases; junction bases outside the gene matches: 10. Germline V gene lookup returns CDR1 SGHDN and CDR2 FVKESK. The CDR3 has 16 residues. Here the CDR3 reads CASSRLRDRGLVEQFF. CDR3 coding DNA: TGTGCCAGCAGCCGACTGCGGGACAGGGGGCTGGTTGAGCAGTTCTTC.

The table lists this clonotype with many counts. J is TRBJ1-2 and V is TRBV6-6; 10 bases agree with TRBD1. The CDR3 runs to 15 residues. CDR1 and CDR2 (germline): MNHNY, SVGAGI (reference sequence). V trimming: 2 bases; J trimming: 7 bases; junction bases outside the gene matches: 7. DNA of the CDR3: TGTGCCAGCAGTTACCGAGGACAGGGGGACGGTGGCTACACCTTC. Residues: CASSYRGQGDGGYTF.

This clonotype was detected only a few times. The chain links TRBV5-5 to TRBJ1-6; 8 nucleotides line up with TRBD1. CDR3 length: 15 residues. V dropped 2 bases and J dropped 14; count of bases not matched to a gene: 12. In germline, CDR1 is SGHKS, CDR2 YYEKEE (reference sequence). CDR3: CASSLIRGPDGALHF. Written as DNA, the CDR3 is TGTGCCAGCAGCTTAATCAGGGGGCCGGATGGGGCCCTCCACTTT. Drawing the rest from reference TRBV5-5 and TRBJ1-6, the complete variable domain is DAGVTQSPTHLIKTRGQQVTLRCSPISGHKSVSWYQQVLGQGPQFIFQYYEKEERGRGNFPDRFSARQFPNYSSELNVNALLLGDSALYLCASSLIRGPDGALHFGNGTRLTVT.

This clonotype occurred a few times. The V and J genes are TRBV6-1 and TRBJ1-4; D might be TRBD1 (6 bases). The CDR3 spans 14 residues. Germline V gene sequence: CDR1 MNHNS, CDR2 SASEGT. The V and J ends lost 2 bases and 7 bases respectively, with 11 bases between them. The CDR3 nucleotides read TGTGCCAGCAGTGAACCAACAGGGAGTGAAAAACTGTTTTTT. Its protein product is CASSEPTGSEKLFF.

This clonotype was recorded at least ten times. This chain joins TRBV7-9 and TRBJ2-1; 9 nucleotides agree with TRBD2. This CDR3 is built from 14 residues. CDR1 is SEHNR, CDR2 FQNEAQ, per germline (reference sequence). V shed 11 bases and J 3 bases; nucleotides not matched to a gene: 8. The CDR3 loop reads CAGLAGVSYNEQFF. CDR3 bases: TGTGCCGGATTAGCGGGAGTGAGCTACAATGAGCAGTTCTTC.

This clonotype has at least ten counts. The rearrangement joins TRBV12-3 or TRBV12-4 to TRBJ2-1; D gene ambiguous. This CDR3 is 13 amino acids long. Trimming took 6 bases from V and 8 from J, leaving 14 bases between them. As DNA, the CDR3 is TGTGCCAGCAGGATCAGTGGGGATGATGAGCAGTTCTTC. This translates into CASRISGDDEQFF.

This clonotype has at least ten counts. The chain is built from TRBV28 and TRBJ1-2; 9 bases match TRBD1. Unmatched junction bases numbered 5, after V lost 6 bases and J lost 6 bases. Germline CDR1 is MDHEN and CDR2 is SYDVKM. The CDR3 extends over 13 amino acids. CDR3 nucleotides: TGTGCCAGCAGCCTTACAGGGGGCGATGGCTACACCTTC. It is translated as CASSLTGGDGYTF.

This clonotype has ten or more counts. The chain carries TRBV7-2 and TRBJ2-7, with a possible D match to TRBD2 (5 bases). This CDR3 spans 15 amino acids. Trimming removed 3 bases at V and 7 bases at J, with 19 bases between. The germline CDR1 and CDR2 sequences are SGHTA and FQGNSA. The CDR3 DNA follows: TGTGCCAGCAGCTTTGGGAGCGGCCCATTAATGGAGCAGTACTTC. Translated: CASSFGSGPLMEQYF.

This clonotype was detected many times. V usage is TRBV28 and J usage is TRBJ2-3; TRBD1 or TRBD2 may be the D gene (5 bases each). Trimming cost V 6 bases and J 7 bases, with 17 bases left between them. Germline-derived CDR1 and CDR2 are MDHEN and SYDVKM. The CDR3 contains 14 residues. The CDR3 DNA reads as TGTGCCAGCAGGGGACGGCAAAGGACCTATACGCAGTATTTT. This encodes CASRGRQRTYTQYF.

This clonotype occurred many times. The rearrangement uses TRBV29-1 and TRBJ2-1; 9 nucleotides align to TRBD2. Germline values: CDR1 SQVTM, CDR2 ANQGSEA. The CDR3 loop spans 14 amino acids. V gave up 5 bases and J gave up 6 bases; unmatched junction bases: 8. CDR3 amino acids: CSVRRAGGPNEQFF. The CDR3 DNA reads as TGCAGCGTTCGTCGAGCGGGAGGCCCCAATGAGCAGTTCTTC.

This clonotype has only a few counts. The chain is built from TRBV27 and TRBJ1-2; D not certain. The V end lost 6 bases, the J end lost 8 bases, and 10 bases lay between the germline ends. Looked up from germline, CDR1 is MNHEY and CDR2 is SMNVEV (reference sequence). The CDR3 extends over 11 amino acids. For the CDR3, the DNA is TGTGCCAGCAGGTTGAACGGGGGCTACACCTTC. Its translation is CASRLNGGYTF.

This clonotype has a count of ten or more. The genes are TRBV27 and TRBJ2-1; no definite D call. This CDR3 comprises 13 residues. Germline CDR1 and CDR2: MNHEY and SMNVEV (reference sequence). The germline V and J ends were trimmed by 3 bases and 2 bases, with 5 bases remaining between them. As DNA, the CDR3 is TGTGCCAGCAGTTTGTCTGCCTACAATGAGCAGTTCTTC. Amino acid sequence: CASSLSAYNEQFF.

This clonotype came up many times. This chain links TRBV5-6 with TRBJ2-2; 9 bases are a match to TRBD1. Germline CDR1 reads SGHDT; CDR2 reads YYEEEE. The CDR3 extends over 16 amino acids. V shed 4 bases, J shed 5 bases, and the junction held 9 bases outside the gene matches. This CDR3 reads CASSLPGQGPTGELFF. The CDR3 DNA sequence: TGTGCCAGCAGCCTACCGGGACAGGGACCAACCGGGGAGCTGTTTTTT.